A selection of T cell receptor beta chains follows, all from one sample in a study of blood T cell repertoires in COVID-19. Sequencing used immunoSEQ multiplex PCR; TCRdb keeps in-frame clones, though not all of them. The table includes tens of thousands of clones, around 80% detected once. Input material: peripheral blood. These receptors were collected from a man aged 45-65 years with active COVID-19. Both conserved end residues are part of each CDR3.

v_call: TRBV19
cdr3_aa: CASRKRGGQETQYF

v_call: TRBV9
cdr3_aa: CASSGGIEANYGYTF

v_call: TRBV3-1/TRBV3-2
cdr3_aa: CASSPPWDRANSPLHF

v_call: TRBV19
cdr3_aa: CASSTDRDNSPLHF

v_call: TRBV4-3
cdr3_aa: CASSQEGSISGANVLTF

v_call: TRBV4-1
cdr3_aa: CASSQERDRPPQHF

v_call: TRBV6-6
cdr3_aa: CAITVLGEQFF

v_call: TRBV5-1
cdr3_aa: CASSLEGGISYGYTF

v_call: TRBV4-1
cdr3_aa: CASSPNRDSGNTIYF

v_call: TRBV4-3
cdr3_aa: CASSQDWQGANTDTQYF

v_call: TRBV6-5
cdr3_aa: CASSYGGSTDTQYF

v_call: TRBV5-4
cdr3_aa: CASSLAGKSNTGELFF

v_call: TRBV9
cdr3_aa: CASSPRVSLGELFF

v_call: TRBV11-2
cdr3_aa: CASSAGQGGSPLHF

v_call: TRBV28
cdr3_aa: CASIKPTGTNYGYTF

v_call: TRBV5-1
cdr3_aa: CASSQPQGHTEAFF

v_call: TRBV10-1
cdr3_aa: CASSLSLIRGYEQYF

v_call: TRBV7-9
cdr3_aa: CASSLGQVYGYTF

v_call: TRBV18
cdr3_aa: CASSPAAGVENEQFF

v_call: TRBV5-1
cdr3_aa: CASRLDPETQYF

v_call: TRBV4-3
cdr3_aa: CASSPTRTDTQYF

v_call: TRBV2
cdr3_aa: CASSEETGISYEQYF

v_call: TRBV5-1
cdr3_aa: CASRNQGDYGYTF

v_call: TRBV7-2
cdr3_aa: CASRTSGALNTEAFF

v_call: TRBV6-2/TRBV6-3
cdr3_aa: CASSYSIRTSGSSYNEQFF

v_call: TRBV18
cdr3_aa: CASSPWGGTGREQYF

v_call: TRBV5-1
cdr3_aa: CASDSGQPGNTIYF

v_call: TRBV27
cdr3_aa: CASSYSASSYNEQFF

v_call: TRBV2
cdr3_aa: CASRATGVGNTIYF